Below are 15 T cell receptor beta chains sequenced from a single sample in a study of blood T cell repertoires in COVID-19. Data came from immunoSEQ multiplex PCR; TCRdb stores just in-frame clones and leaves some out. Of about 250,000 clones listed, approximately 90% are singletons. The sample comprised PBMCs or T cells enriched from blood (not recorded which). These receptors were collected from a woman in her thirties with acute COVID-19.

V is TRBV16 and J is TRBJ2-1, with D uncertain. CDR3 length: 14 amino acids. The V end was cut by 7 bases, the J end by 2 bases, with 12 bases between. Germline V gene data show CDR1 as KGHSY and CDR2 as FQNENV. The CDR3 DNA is TGTGCCAGCACCCCACGCGGCACCTACAATGAGCAGTTCTTC. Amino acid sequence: CASTPRGTYNEQFF.

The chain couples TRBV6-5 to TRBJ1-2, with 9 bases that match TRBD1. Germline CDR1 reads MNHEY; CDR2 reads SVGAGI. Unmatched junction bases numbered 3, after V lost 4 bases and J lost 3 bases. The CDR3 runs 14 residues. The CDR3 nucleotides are TGTGCCAGCAGTTCTCGGACAGGGGACTATGGCTACACCTTC. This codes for CASSSRTGDYGYTF.

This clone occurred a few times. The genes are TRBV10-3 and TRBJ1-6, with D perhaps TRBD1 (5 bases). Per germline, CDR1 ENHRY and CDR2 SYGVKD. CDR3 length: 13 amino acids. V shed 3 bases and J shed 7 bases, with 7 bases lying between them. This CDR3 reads CAISDQGNSPLHF. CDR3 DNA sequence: TGTGCCATCAGTGACCAGGGAAATTCACCCCTCCACTTT.

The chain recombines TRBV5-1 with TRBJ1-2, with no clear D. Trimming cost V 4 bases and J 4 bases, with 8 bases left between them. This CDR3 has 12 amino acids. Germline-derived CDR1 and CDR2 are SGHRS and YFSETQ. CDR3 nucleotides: TGCGCCAGCAGCGAGGGAATCTATGGCTACACCTTC. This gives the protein CASSEGIYGYTF.

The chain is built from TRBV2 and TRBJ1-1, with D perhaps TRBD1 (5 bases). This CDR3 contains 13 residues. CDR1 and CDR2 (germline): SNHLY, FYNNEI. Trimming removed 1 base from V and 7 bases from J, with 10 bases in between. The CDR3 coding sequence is TGTGCCAGCAGTGAAGAACAGGTGGGTGAAGCTTTCTTT. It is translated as CASSEEQVGEAFF.

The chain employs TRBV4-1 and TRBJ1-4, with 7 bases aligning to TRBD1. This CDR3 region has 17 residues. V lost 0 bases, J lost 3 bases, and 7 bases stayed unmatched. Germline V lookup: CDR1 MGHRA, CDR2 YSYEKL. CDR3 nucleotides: TGCGCCAGCAGCCAAGAGCCCTCCGGGACAGCTAATGAAAAACTGTTTTTT. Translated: CASSQEPSGTANEKLFF.

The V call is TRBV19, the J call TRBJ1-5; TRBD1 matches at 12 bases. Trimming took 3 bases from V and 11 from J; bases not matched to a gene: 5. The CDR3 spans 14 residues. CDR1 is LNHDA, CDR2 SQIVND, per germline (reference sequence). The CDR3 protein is CASSIRDRGPTQHF. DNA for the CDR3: TGTGCCAGTAGTATCCGGGACAGGGGGCCGACCCAGCATTTT.

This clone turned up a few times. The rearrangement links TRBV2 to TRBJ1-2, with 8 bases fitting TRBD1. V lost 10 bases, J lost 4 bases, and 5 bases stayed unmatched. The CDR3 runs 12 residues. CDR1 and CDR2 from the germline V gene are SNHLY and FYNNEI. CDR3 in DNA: TGTGCCACAGGACAGGGCCCCTATGGCTACACCTTC. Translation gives CATGQGPYGYTF.

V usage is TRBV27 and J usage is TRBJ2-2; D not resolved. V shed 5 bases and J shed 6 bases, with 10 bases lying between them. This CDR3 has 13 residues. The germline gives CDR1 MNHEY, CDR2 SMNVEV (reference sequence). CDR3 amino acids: CASSRRVAGELFF. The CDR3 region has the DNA TGTGCCAGCAGTCGGAGAGTAGCCGGGGAGCTGTTTTTT.

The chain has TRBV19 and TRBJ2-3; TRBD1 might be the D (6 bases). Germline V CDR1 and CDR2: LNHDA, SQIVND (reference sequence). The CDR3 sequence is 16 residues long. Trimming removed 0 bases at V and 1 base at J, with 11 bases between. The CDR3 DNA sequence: TGTGCCAGTAGTATAGATTTGGCAGGGGGCACAGATACGCAGTATTTT. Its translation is CASSIDLAGGTDTQYF.

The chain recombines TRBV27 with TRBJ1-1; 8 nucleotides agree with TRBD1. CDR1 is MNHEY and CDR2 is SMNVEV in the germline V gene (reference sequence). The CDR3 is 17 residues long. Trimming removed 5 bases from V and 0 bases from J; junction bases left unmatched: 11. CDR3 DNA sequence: TGTGCCAGCAGTACGGGGACAGGCAGTTACATGAACACTGAAGCTTTCTTT. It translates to CASSTGTGSYMNTEAFF.

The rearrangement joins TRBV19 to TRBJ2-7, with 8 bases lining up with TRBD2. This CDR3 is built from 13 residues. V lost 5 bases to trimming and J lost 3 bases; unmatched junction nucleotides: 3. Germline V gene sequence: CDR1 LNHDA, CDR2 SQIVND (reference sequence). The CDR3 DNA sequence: TGTGCCAGTAGTCTGGGACTAGTCTACGAGCAGTACTTC. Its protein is CASSLGLVYEQYF.

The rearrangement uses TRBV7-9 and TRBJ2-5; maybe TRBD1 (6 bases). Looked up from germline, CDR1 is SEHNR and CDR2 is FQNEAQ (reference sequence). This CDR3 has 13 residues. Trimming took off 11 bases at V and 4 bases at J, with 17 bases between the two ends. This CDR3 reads CAGIDRLGETQYF. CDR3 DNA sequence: TGTGCCGGCATCGACAGGCTTGGAGAGACCCAGTACTTC.

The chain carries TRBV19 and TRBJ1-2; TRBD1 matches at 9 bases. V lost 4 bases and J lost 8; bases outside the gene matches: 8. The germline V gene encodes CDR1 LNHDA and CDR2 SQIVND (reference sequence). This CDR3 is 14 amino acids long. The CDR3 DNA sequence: TGTGCCAGTAGTACGAGGGGACAGGGAGCGGGCTACACCTTC. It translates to CASSTRGQGAGYTF.

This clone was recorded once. This CDR3 is CASSKGIGEGLYGYTF. In nucleotides, the CDR3 is TGTGCCAGCAGCAAAGGGATCGGGGAAGGCCTCTATGGCTACACCTTC. This sequence joins TRBV21-1 and TRBJ1-2. TRBV21-1 corresponds to a pseudogene. The CDR3 length is 16 residues.